Listed here are 29 T cell receptor beta chains from one sample, sequenced in a study of OX40 agonist ivuxolimab in advanced cancers. TCRdb's copy holds only in-frame clones and misses some; the assay was immunoSEQ multiplex PCR. This sample has over 80,000 clones, with under 95% found just once. Specimen: CD4+ or CD8+ T cells sorted from blood, collected in a trial of the OX40 agonist ivuxolimab. The receptors here all came from an adult with an advanced solid tumor such as melanoma, head and neck, liver or kidney cancer.

The chain couples TRBV18 to TRBJ2-6; possibly TRBD1 for D (6 bases). Germline loops: CDR1 KGHSH, CDR2 LQKENI. With 4 bases removed from V and 5 bases from J, the gap between germline ends came to 12 bases. This CDR3 region has 15 residues. The CDR3 nucleotides are TGTGCCAGCTCACTGCGGACAGATAGGGCCAACGTCCTGACTTTC. Translating gives CASSLRTDRANVLTF.

The gene calls are TRBV4-1 and TRBJ1-2; 8 positions match TRBD1. CDR1 and CDR2 from the germline V gene are MGHRA and YSYEKL. V gave up 3 bases and J gave up 8 bases; unmatched junction bases: 11. This CDR3 region has 15 residues. CDR3 in DNA: TGCGCCAGCAGCCAGACCCGACAGGGGCTGGGCGGCTACACCTTC. Protein sequence: CASSQTRQGLGGYTF.

This clone showed up just once. The chain links TRBV6-4 to TRBJ2-1; D ambiguous. V was trimmed by 2 bases and J by 5 bases, leaving 13 bases between them. CDR1 is MRHNA and CDR2 is SNTAGT in the germline V gene. The CDR3 covers 15 residues. This CDR3 is CASSDKEFWDNEQFF. CDR3 in DNA: TGTGCCAGCAGTGACAAGGAGTTTTGGGACAATGAGCAGTTCTTC.

The gene calls are TRBV6-1 and TRBJ2-1; 7 bases are a match to TRBD1. The V gene's germline CDR1 is MNHNS and CDR2 SASEGT. The CDR3 covers 15 residues. The V segment lost 6 bases and the J segment 4 bases; nucleotides outside the gene matches: 9. The CDR3 nucleotides are TGTGCCAGCAGGCTCGACAGGGCTCCTTACAATGAGCAGTTCTTC. Translating gives CASRLDRAPYNEQFF.

V gene TRBV7-9 combines with J gene TRBJ2-3; D remains ambiguous. Germline V gene sequence: CDR1 SEHNR, CDR2 FQNEAQ (reference sequence). V gave up 5 bases and J gave up 2 bases, with 5 bases separating them. The CDR3 contains 12 residues. CDR3 nucleotides: TGTGCCAGCAGCCAAAACACAGATACGCAGTATTTT. It codes for CASSQNTDTQYF.

The chain combines TRBV4-3 with TRBJ2-3, with 11 bases that match TRBD2. CDR3 length: 19 amino acids. V shed 0 bases, J shed 0 bases, and the junction held 8 bases outside the gene matches. Germline CDR1 LGHNA, CDR2 YSLEER. The CDR3 loop reads CASSQDSGREGTSTDTQYF. CDR3 nucleotide sequence: TGCGCCAGCAGCCAAGATAGCGGGAGGGAGGGGACTAGCACAGATACGCAGTATTTT.

This clone was detected a few times. The chain carries TRBV6-6 and TRBJ2-7; 9 positions agree with TRBD2. The CDR3 is 14 residues long. V was pared by 4 bases and J by 2 bases, with 3 bases of the junction left unmatched. CDR1 MNHNY and CDR2 SVGAGI come from the germline V gene (reference sequence). The CDR3 nucleotides are TGTGCCAGCAGTTGGGCTAGCGGGGCCTACGAGCAGTACTTC. Translation: CASSWASGAYEQYF.

CDR3: CASSAHGSQPQHF. The DNA of the CDR3 is TGTGCCAGCAGTGCCCACGGATCTCAGCCCCAGCATTTT. This chain links TRBV6-4 with TRBJ1-5; D ambiguous. Germline assignment: CDR1 MRHNA and CDR2 SNTAGT. The V end was cut by 4 bases, the J end by 6 bases, with 10 bases between. The CDR3 extends over 13 amino acids.

The chain recombines TRBV19 with TRBJ2-5; the D is unclear. The V gene lost 5 bases and the J gene lost 2 bases, with 15 bases spanning the gap. CDR3 length: 15 residues. Germline V gene data show CDR1 as LNHDA and CDR2 as SQIVND (reference sequence). CDR3 nucleotide sequence: TGTGCCAGTAGTTCCGGCTCCTACGGGCAAGAGACCCAGTACTTC. Protein sequence: CASSSGSYGQETQYF. The entire variable domain, with the rest obtained from reference TRBV19 and TRBJ2-5, is as follows: DGGITQSPKYLFRKEGQNVTLSCEQNLNHDAMYWYRQDPGQGLRLIYYSQIVNDFQKGDIAEGYSVSREKKESFPLTVTSAQKNPTAFYLCASSSGSYGQETQYFGPGTRLLVL.

This chain uses TRBV6-6 with TRBJ2-5; the D gene could be TRBD1 or TRBD2 (6 bases each). The CDR3 sequence is 14 residues long. The V and J ends lost 5 bases and 5 bases respectively, with 15 bases between them. Germline V gene sequence: CDR1 MNHNY, CDR2 SVGAGI (reference sequence). CDR3 sequence: CASSTGASTETQYF. The CDR3 DNA sequence: TGTGCCAGCAGTACGGGGGCGTCCACCGAGACCCAGTACTTC.

The rearrangement joins TRBV2 to TRBJ1-4; the D gene is possibly TRBD1 (6 bases). This CDR3 region has 15 residues. Germline V gene lookup returns CDR1 SNHLY and CDR2 FYNNEI. V was pared by 4 bases and J by 3 bases, with 12 bases between. The CDR3 here is CASSVAGTPNEKLFF. In DNA, the CDR3 is TGTGCCAGCAGTGTGGCCGGGACACCTAATGAAAAACTGTTTTTT.

In nucleotides, the CDR3 is TGTGCCAGCACCTCCATGGGCACAGATACGCAGTATTTT. This encodes CASTSMGTDTQYF. V gene TRBV7-9 combines with J gene TRBJ2-3; D remains ambiguous. V was cut by 7 bases and J by 1 base, with 9 bases left in between. The CDR3 is 13 amino acids. Germline CDR1 and CDR2: SEHNR and FQNEAQ (reference sequence).

The chain recombines TRBV4-2 with TRBJ2-7; D possibly corresponds to TRBD1 (6 bases). Germline values: CDR1 LGHNA, CDR2 YNFKEQ. The CDR3 contains 15 residues. With 4 bases removed from V and 2 bases from J, the gap between germline ends came to 15 bases. CDR3 amino acids: CASSPQHRDAYEQYF. DNA for the CDR3: TGTGCCAGCAGCCCCCAGCACAGGGACGCCTACGAGCAGTACTTC.

The CDR3 DNA reads as TGTGCCAGCTCACGGGAGGGGCAGCCCCAGCATTTT. Translated, it gives CASSREGQPQHF. V and J are TRBV18 and TRBJ1-5; weak D call: TRBD1 (5 bases). V gave up 4 bases and J gave up 7 bases, with 8 bases separating them. The CDR3 is 12 amino acids. Germline assignment: CDR1 KGHSH and CDR2 LQKENI.

The genes are TRBV7-9 and TRBJ2-7; the D call may be TRBD1 or TRBD2 (5 bases each). The CDR3 consists of 15 residues. V was clipped by 4 bases and J by 2 bases, with 15 bases between them. The germline CDR1 and CDR2 sequences are SEHNR and FQNEAQ (reference sequence). DNA of the CDR3: TGTGCCAGCAGCTCCGGGACCCCGACCGCCTACGAGCAGTACTTC. Protein: CASSSGTPTAYEQYF.

The chain combines TRBV19 with TRBJ1-1; the D gene is possibly TRBD1 (6 bases). From germline, CDR1 is LNHDA and CDR2 SQIVND (reference sequence). This CDR3 has 15 residues. V was clipped by 4 bases and J by 0 bases, with 12 bases between them. The CDR3 reads CASSTRDIMNTEAFF. The CDR3, as DNA: TGTGCCAGTAGTACCCGGGACATCATGAACACTGAAGCTTTCTTT.

The chain links TRBV7-2 to TRBJ2-1, with TRBD2 as a possible D gene (5 bases). Trimming took 1 base from V and 0 from J, leaving 10 bases between them. CDR1 is SGHTA, CDR2 FQGNSA, per germline. The CDR3 runs to 16 residues. The DNA of the CDR3 is TGTGCCAGCAGCTTAGGTCCGGGGAGCTCCTACAATGAGCAGTTCTTC. Its translation: CASSLGPGSSYNEQFF.

For the CDR3, the DNA is TGTGCCAGCAGCTTAATTGGGTACGAGCAGTACTTC. It yields the protein CASSLIGYEQYF. The V call is TRBV7-9, the J call TRBJ2-7; no reliable D call. Germline V gives CDR1 SEHNR, CDR2 FQNEAQ (reference sequence). This CDR3 region has 12 residues. Between the trimmed V and J ends, which lost 2 bases and 4 bases, there was a span of 6 bases.

This chain uses TRBV21-1 with TRBJ2-2; the table names TRBD2, a call not compared with the DNA. TRBV21-1 is a known pseudogene. The length of the CDR3 is 19 residues. CDR3 residues: CASSNGNSVRLINTGELFF. The CDR3 DNA is TGTGCCAGCAGCAATGGGAATAGCGTCCGTTTAATTAACACCGGGGAGCTGTTTTTT.

The chain combines TRBV19 with TRBJ2-5; 9 bases match TRBD1. The CDR3 spans 14 residues. Trimming at V came to 5 bases and at J to 7 bases, leaving 8 bases not matched to a gene. Germline V gene lookup returns CDR1 LNHDA and CDR2 SQIVND (reference sequence). The CDR3 bases are TGTGCCAGTAGTGTACAGGGGGCGTCGGTGACCCAGTACTTC. This translates into CASSVQGASVTQYF.

The rearrangement joins TRBV7-2 to TRBJ1-5; D perhaps matches TRBD1 (5 bases). From germline, CDR1 is SGHTA and CDR2 FQGNSA. The CDR3 is 17 residues long. V lost 1 base and J 0 bases, leaving 13 bases between the germline ends. The CDR3 reads CASSLEFGGYSNQPQHF. The CDR3 DNA follows: TGTGCCAGCAGCTTAGAGTTTGGGGGATATAGCAATCAGCCCCAGCATTTT.

The rearrangement links TRBV9 to TRBJ1-5, with 7 bases lining up with TRBD1. With 4 bases clipped from V and 2 bases from J, the junction kept 6 bases outside the gene matches. CDR1 is SGDLS, CDR2 YYNGEE, per germline. The CDR3 sequence is 15 residues long. This CDR3 is CASSPGQAGNQPQHF. The CDR3 DNA reads TGTGCCAGCAGCCCTGGACAGGCGGGCAATCAGCCCCAGCATTTT.

This clone was seen a few times. The CDR3 spells CARSPSEGSYNEQFF. The CDR3 nucleotides read TGTGCCAGAAGCCCGTCAGAAGGATCCTACAATGAGCAGTTCTTC. This chain uses TRBV5-3 with TRBJ2-1; D uncertain. TRBV5-3 is assigned to the ORF class and has an uncertain function. The CDR3 sequence is 15 residues long. Trimming stripped 4 bases from V and 1 base from J, with 12 bases between.

CDR3 DNA: TGTGCCAGTAGTCCTCGTAGGGGAAACTATGGCTACACCTTC. Protein: CASSPRRGNYGYTF. This chain links TRBV19 with TRBJ1-2; perhaps TRBD1 as D (5 bases). Germline V gene sequence: CDR1 LNHDA, CDR2 SQIVND (reference sequence). The V gene lost 5 bases and the J gene lost 2 bases, with 12 bases spanning the gap. CDR3 size: 14 residues.

In its sample, this clone was seen once. The V gene is TRBV19, the J gene TRBJ2-2, with TRBD1 as a possible D gene (5 bases). The CDR3 runs 16 residues. V dropped 4 bases and J dropped 3 bases, with 15 bases sitting between them. The germline V gene has CDR1 LNHDA and CDR2 SQIVND (reference sequence). CDR3 amino acids: CASSTPGSPYTGELFF. DNA of the CDR3: TGTGCCAGTAGTACACCAGGGTCGCCGTACACCGGGGAGCTGTTTTTT.

This chain uses TRBV5-4 with TRBJ1-2; perhaps TRBD1 as D (5 bases). V lost 2 bases to trimming and J lost 4 bases, with 9 bases between them. Germline loops: CDR1 SGHNT, CDR2 YYREEE (reference sequence). This CDR3 comprises 13 residues. CDR3 nucleotide sequence: TGTGCCAGCAGCTTCGACAGCTTCTATGGCTACACCTTC. Its translation is CASSFDSFYGYTF.

The chain carries TRBV7-9 and TRBJ2-6; D gene ambiguous. V lost 5 bases and J 5 bases, leaving 7 bases between the germline ends. The CDR3 has 13 amino acids. Germline V gene data show CDR1 as SEHNR and CDR2 as FQNEAQ (reference sequence). CDR3 residues: CASSPAWANVLTF. The CDR3, as DNA: TGTGCCAGCAGCCCGGCCTGGGCCAACGTCCTGACTTTC. The variable domain in full, completed from reference TRBV7-9 and TRBJ2-6, reads DTGVSQNPRHKITKRGQNVTFRCDPISEHNRLYWYRQTLGQGPEFLTYFQNEAQLEKSRLLSDRFSAERPKGSFSTLEIQRTEQGDSAMYLCASSPAWANVLTFGAGSRLTVL.

The V call is TRBV7-2, the J call TRBJ2-7; D is uncertain. The CDR3 is made up of 14 amino acids. Trimming shortened V by 1 base and J by 7 bases, and 14 bases separated the two germline ends. Germline lookup yields CDR1 SGHTA and CDR2 FQGNSA. This CDR3 is CASSLGLAPEEQYF. CDR3 DNA sequence: TGTGCCAGCAGCTTAGGGTTGGCTCCCGAGGAGCAGTACTTC. Supplemented by reference TRBV7-2 and TRBJ2-7, the full variable domain reads GAGVSQSPSNKVTEKGKDVELRCDPISGHTALYWYRQSLGQGLEFLIYFQGNSAPDKSGLPSDRFSAERTGGSVSTLTIQRTQQEDSAVYLCASSLGLAPEEQYFGPGTRLTVT.

The V gene is TRBV28, the J gene TRBJ1-3; tentatively, D is TRBD1 (6 bases). The CDR3 runs 16 residues. V lost 8 bases and J 0 bases, leaving 17 bases between the germline ends. CDR1 and CDR2 from the germline V gene are MDHEN and SYDVKM. The CDR3 loop is CASWSLGTSSGNTIYF. DNA of the CDR3: TGTGCCAGCTGGAGTTTAGGGACAAGCTCTGGAAACACCATATATTTT.